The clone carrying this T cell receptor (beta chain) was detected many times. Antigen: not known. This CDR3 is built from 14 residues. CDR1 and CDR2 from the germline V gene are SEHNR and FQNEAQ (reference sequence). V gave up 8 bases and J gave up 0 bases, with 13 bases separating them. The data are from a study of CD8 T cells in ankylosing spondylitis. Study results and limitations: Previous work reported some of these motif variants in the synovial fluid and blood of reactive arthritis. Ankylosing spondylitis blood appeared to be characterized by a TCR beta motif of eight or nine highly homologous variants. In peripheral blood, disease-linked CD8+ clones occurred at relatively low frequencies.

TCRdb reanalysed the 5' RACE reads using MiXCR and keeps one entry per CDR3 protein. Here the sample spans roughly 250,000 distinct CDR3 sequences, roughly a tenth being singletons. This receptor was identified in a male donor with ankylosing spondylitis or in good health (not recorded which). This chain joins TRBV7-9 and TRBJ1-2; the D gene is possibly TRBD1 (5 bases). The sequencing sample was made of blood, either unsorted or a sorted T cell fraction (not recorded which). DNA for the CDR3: TGTGCCAGCTCCGGGACCTCCGCTAACTATGGCTACACCTTC. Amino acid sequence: CASSGTSANYGYTF.